A selection of T cell receptor beta chains follows, all from one sample in a study of Graves' ophthalmopathy and Graves' hyperthyroidism. One entry per CDR3 protein results from TCRdb running MiXCR on the multiplex PCR reads. Of about 700,000 distinct CDR3 sequences listed, 40% are singletons. Sequenced input: peripheral blood. These receptors originate from an adult man with Graves' ophthalmopathy. Each CDR3 is given with its conserved first and last residue. The order of the fields is J gene, D gene, clone size, V gene, CDR3 DNA, CDR3 protein. A D gene is named only where the DNA matches it firmly. A clone size is listed for some rows: how often the clone was seen (once, few, many), or a class if it is expanded.

TRBJ2-5 TRBD2 - TRBV20-1 TGCAGTGCTAAGCAGGGACTACAGTACCAAGAGACCCAGTACTTC CSAKQGLQYQETQYF
TRBJ2-7 - - TRBV7-8 TGTGCCAGCAGCGTTGAAGGAGGGGCGCGTGACGAGCAGTACTTC CASSVEGGARDEQYF
TRBJ2-7 TRBD1 - TRBV12-3/TRBV12-4 TGTGCCAGCACCTCCGGGACAGGGGGCTACGAGCAGTACTTC CASTSGTGGYEQYF
TRBJ1-5 - - TRBV19 TGTGCCAGTAGTATCTCTGGGGACACGGGCAATCAGCCCCAGCATTTT CASSISGDTGNQPQHF
TRBJ1-4 - - TRBV5-5 TGTGCCAGCAGCTTCCGGGACCCCGCCGAAAAACTGTTTTTT CASSFRDPAEKLFF
TRBJ1-2 TRBD1 - TRBV12-3/TRBV12-4 TGTGCCAGCAGTTTAGACAGGGGGCGGTTGGGCTACACCTTC CASSLDRGRLGYTF
TRBJ1-6 - - TRBV9 TGTGCCAGCAATGACGAGGGGTCAGGCAACAATTCACCCCTCCACTTT CASNDEGSGNNSPLHF
TRBJ1-1 - many TRBV19 TGTGCCATTTCCAAACAGGGTCTACTCACTGAAGCTTTCTTT CAISKQGLLTEAFF
TRBJ2-2 TRBD2 - TRBV25-1 TGTGCCAGCAGCCACCTAGCGGTGGAGCCACCCGGGGAGCTGTTTTTT CASSHLAVEPPGELFF
TRBJ1-1 - few TRBV7-9 TGTGCCAGCAGCTTAGGGGGCAGTCTTTCTCTCACTGAAGCTTTCTTT CASSLGGSLSLTEAFF
TRBJ1-4 TRBD1 few TRBV5-1 TGCGCCAGCAGGTTGGAATCAAACCAGGGGGCATTCCATTTT CASRLESNQGAFHF
TRBJ1-1 - - TRBV20-1 TGCAGTGCTACCGGGGGCGGGACGTTGAACACTGAAGCTTTCTTT CSATGGGTLNTEAFF
TRBJ2-5 - many TRBV15 TGTGCCACCAGCAACAGGGAAGAGACCCAGTACTTC CATSNREETQYF
TRBJ1-1 TRBD1 - TRBV10-3 TGTGCCATCAGTGGTCAACAGGGACAGGAGGTTGGAACTGAAGCTTTCTTT CAISGQQGQEVGTEAFF
TRBJ2-7 TRBD2 - TRBV9 TGTGCCAGCAGCGAGAAGGGACTAGCGGGCTACGAGCAGTACTTC CASSEKGLAGYEQYF
TRBJ1-2 TRBD1 few TRBV2 TGTGCCAGCAAAACGGACAGGATCTATGGCTACACCTTC CASKTDRIYGYTF
TRBJ2-7 - - TRBV7-3 TGTGCCAGCAGCCCAAGAGCAGGTTTCTCCTCCTACGAGCAGTACTTC CASSPRAGFSSYEQYF
TRBJ2-5 TRBD1 few TRBV5-1 TGTGCCAGCAGCCAGACAGGGTTCCAAGAGACCCAGTACTTC CASSQTGFQETQYF
TRBJ2-7 TRBD1 few TRBV20-1 TGCAGTGCTAGAGCTGCGGACAGGGTCCCCTACGAGCAGTACTTC CSARAADRVPYEQYF
TRBJ1-2 - few TRBV6-6 TGTGCCAGCAGTTACTCAACCGGGATTAACTATGGCTACACCTTC CASSYSTGINYGYTF
TRBJ1-6 - many TRBV9 TGTGCCAGCAGCGTAGCTAATTCACCCCTCCACTTT CASSVANSPLHF
TRBJ2-3 - few TRBV27 TGTGCCAGCAGGGAAGGAGGTACGCAGTATTTT CASREGGTQYF
TRBJ2-3 - - TRBV20-1 TGCAGTGCTAGAGATCTGGGTAGCGGCCCCTACACAGATACGCAGTATTTT CSARDLGSGPYTDTQYF
TRBJ2-7 TRBD2 - TRBV10-3 TGTGCCATCAGTGAAGTGACTAGCGGCGACGAGCAGTACTTC CAISEVTSGDEQYF
TRBJ2-5 - few TRBV2 TGTGCCAGCAGTGAGCTGGGACCCCAAGAGACCCAGTACTTC CASSELGPQETQYF
TRBJ2-5 - - TRBV19 TGTGCCAGCAATGAACCCGACAGACCCTTGTACCAAGAGACCCAGTACTTC CASNEPDRPLYQETQYF
TRBJ2-7 TRBD1 few TRBV20-1 TGCAGTGCTAGAGCTGGGACAGGGTACTACGAGCAGTACTTC CSARAGTGYYEQYF
TRBJ1-2 TRBD1 many TRBV29-1 TGCAGCGGTGACCCCGGGACAGGGGCCCCTCCCGGCTATGGCTACACCTTC CSGDPGTGAPPGYGYTF
TRBJ1-2 - few TRBV9 TGTGCCAGCAGCGTAGCTTCAGCCTCGGGGGGCTACACCTTC CASSVASASGGYTF
TRBJ1-2 - - TRBV20-1 TGCAGTGCTAGTTGGGGGTCGGGCTATGGCTACACCTTC CSASWGSGYGYTF